This entry concerns a single T cell receptor (beta chain). Its antigen remains unknown. 60 Vbeta and 13 Jbeta primers were used in PCR. Method: immunoSEQ multiplex PCR; TCRdb's copy keeps in-frame clones and lacks some. Seen here are approximately 170,000 clones, approximately 77% observed once, and the top ten hold roughly 7.3%. The data belong to a study of cytomegalovirus exposure and HLA in healthy donors. For the study at large: Among the 398 genotyped donors, 81% were placed in the Caucasian-associated ancestry cluster.

Study-wide points: A prior analysis recorded that most TCR beta V segments were productive about 87% or about 30% of the time.

Whereas donors were nominally healthy upon sampling, unrecorded immune exposures were probable. The CDR3 is made up of 16 amino acids. The trim removed 1 base at V and 1 base at J, leaving 2 bases unmatched. In germline, CDR1 is SGHAT, CDR2 FQNNGV. Sequencing was carried out using PBMCs. J is TRBJ2-5 and V is TRBV11-2, with 11 bases that match TRBD2. This clonotype was sampled from a male donor in good health and CMV-seropositive. CDR3 bases: TGTGCCAGCAGCTTAGGGGGGACTAGCGGCCAAGAGACCCAGTACTTC. Protein sequence: CASSLGGTSGQETQYF.